The sequence of this TCR beta chain was determined in a study of blood T cell repertoires in COVID-19. Across the study: The study drew acute and convalescent COVID-19 samples from the United States, Italy and Spain. Sources were T cells, B-cell-depleted T cells, or PBMCs; the material itself was cDNA or gDNA.

There are 17 residues in the CDR3. The V and J ends lost 0 bases and 4 bases respectively, with 16 bases between them. The germline gives CDR1 KGHSH, CDR2 LQKENI. Per the original data handling: Reference gene primer amplification gave estimated nucleated cell counts. Here immunoSEQ multiplex PCR was the method, and the copy in TCRdb shows in-frame clones only, minus some. V, J and clone size were drawn from that table, and D and trimming were deduced from the DNA. The sample yields 350,000 or so clones, over 85% seen once. This clone was recorded only once. Seattle researchers signed up patients amid active infection and tracked them longitudinally.

V gene TRBV18 combines with J gene TRBJ1-3, with a weak D call TRBD1 (6 bases). The receptor comes from a woman aged 60-75 years with COVID-19, enrolled during active disease. Sequenced: peripheral blood. The CDR3 reads CASSPPGQLRLGNTIYF. The CDR3 region has the DNA TGTGCCAGCTCACCACCCGGACAGCTTAGATTGGGAAACACCATATATTTT.